The rows below give T cell receptor beta chains drawn from one sample of a study of OX40 agonist ivuxolimab in advanced cancers. Generated by immunoSEQ multiplex PCR, the TCRdb table keeps only in-frame clones and is missing some. The table includes some 80,000 clones, under 90% detected once. The sequencing used CD4+ or CD8+ T cells sorted from blood, collected in a trial of the OX40 agonist ivuxolimab. These receptor sequences come from an adult with an advanced solid tumor such as melanoma, head and neck, liver or kidney cancer. Both conserved end residues are part of each CDR3. Fields, in order: clone size, J gene, D gene, V gene, CDR3 protein, CDR3 DNA. The D gene is left open where the match is weak. Rows may omit the clone size; those that give it use once, few, many or a size class.

size: -
J: TRBJ2-2
D: -
V: TRBV10-3
CDR3: CAPRPLGELFF
DNA: TGTGCCCCTCGTCCGCTCGGGGAGCTGTTTTTT

size: -
J: TRBJ1-2
D: -
V: TRBV4-1
CDR3: CASSPGAISYGYTF
DNA: TGCGCCAGCAGCCCTGGGGCGATTAGTTATGGCTACACCTTC

size: -
J: TRBJ1-1
D: -
V: TRBV5-1
CDR3: CASTKTGGSEAFF
DNA: TGCGCCAGCACCAAAACGGGGGGTAGTGAAGCTTTCTTT

size: once
J: TRBJ1-6
D: -
V: TRBV19
CDR3: CASTRGQSYNSPLHF
DNA: TGTGCCAGTACCCGAGGACAGAGCTATAATTCACCCCTCCACTTT

size: -
J: TRBJ1-1
D: -
V: TRBV28
CDR3: CASSFGQVGFF
DNA: TGTGCCAGCAGTTTCGGGCAGGTTGGTTTCTTT

size: -
J: TRBJ1-2
D: -
V: TRBV2
CDR3: CAISRGQPNYGYTF
DNA: TGTGCCATCTCCCGGGGGCAACCTAACTATGGCTACACCTTC

size: -
J: TRBJ1-3
D: -
V: TRBV6-9
CDR3: CASSYSGSISGNTIYF
DNA: TGTGCCAGCAGTTATTCGGGGAGTATCTCTGGAAACACCATATATTTT

size: few
J: TRBJ2-3
D: TRBD1
V: TRBV18
CDR3: CASSPLITGGLSDTQYF
DNA: TGTGCCAGCTCACCACTAATCACAGGGGGCTTGTCAGATACGCAGTATTTT

size: once
J: TRBJ2-5
D: -
V: TRBV6-1
CDR3: CASSPQGKETQYF
DNA: TGTGCCAGCAGCCCCCAGGGGAAAGAGACCCAGTACTTC

size: few
J: TRBJ2-3
D: TRBD2
V: TRBV5-1
CDR3: CASSSSVAGQGTQYF
DNA: TGCGCCAGCAGCTCTAGTGTAGCGGGTCAGGGTACGCAGTATTTT

size: -
J: TRBJ1-2
D: TRBD1
V: TRBV6-5
CDR3: CASTPSGGYYGYTF
DNA: TGTGCCAGCACACCATCAGGGGGGTACTATGGCTACACCTTC

size: -
J: TRBJ1-1
D: -
V: TRBV5-1
CDR3: CASSVMGGVNTEAFF
DNA: TGCGCCAGCAGTGTGATGGGGGGAGTCAACACTGAAGCTTTCTTT

size: -
J: TRBJ1-1
D: -
V: TRBV6-1
CDR3: CASRSRQQSTEAFF
DNA: TGTGCCAGCAGATCCCGGCAGCAGAGCACTGAAGCTTTCTTT

size: -
J: TRBJ1-4
D: TRBD1
V: TRBV2
CDR3: CASSPRGTGGEKLFF
DNA: TGTGCCAGCAGCCCTCGTGGCACAGGGGGTGAAAAACTGTTTTTT

size: -
J: TRBJ2-5
D: TRBD1
V: TRBV4-2
CDR3: CASSPRPLDRGTQETQYF
DNA: TGTGCCAGCAGCCCAAGGCCCTTGGACAGGGGAACACAAGAGACCCAGTACTTC

size: -
J: TRBJ2-5
D: TRBD2
V: TRBV2
CDR3: CASFLSGGAVETQYF
DNA: TGTGCCAGCTTTCTTAGCGGGGGGGCCGTGGAGACCCAGTACTTC

size: -
J: TRBJ2-3
D: TRBD2
V: TRBV2
CDR3: CASRVGLFTDTQYF
DNA: TGTGCCAGCAGAGTGGGACTATTCACAGATACGCAGTATTTT

size: -
J: TRBJ1-3
D: -
V: TRBV6-6
CDR3: CASSYGFANTIYF
DNA: TGTGCCAGCAGTTACGGGTTCGCAAACACCATATATTTT

size: -
J: TRBJ2-1
D: TRBD1
V: TRBV5-1
CDR3: CASSGGQATGRGYNEQFF
DNA: TGCGCCAGCAGCGGGGGACAGGCCACGGGAAGGGGCTACAATGAGCAGTTCTTC

size: -
J: TRBJ2-2
D: -
V: TRBV18
CDR3: CASSPSVTGQTGELFF
DNA: TGTGCCAGCTCACCATCCGTTACAGGGCAAACCGGGGAGCTGTTTTTT

size: -
J: TRBJ2-3
D: -
V: TRBV4-1
CDR3: CASRRIGTQKDTQYF
DNA: TGCGCCAGCAGGCGTATCGGGACACAAAAAGATACGCAGTATTTT

size: -
J: TRBJ2-1
D: TRBD2
V: TRBV15
CDR3: CATSSGTSGRSYNEQFF
DNA: TGTGCCACCAGCAGCGGGACTAGCGGGAGAAGCTACAATGAGCAGTTCTTC

size: -
J: TRBJ2-7
D: TRBD2
V: TRBV7-2
CDR3: CASSSGLAYSYEQYF
DNA: TGTGCCAGCAGCTCCGGACTAGCGTATTCCTACGAGCAGTACTTC

size: -
J: TRBJ2-7
D: -
V: TRBV5-8
CDR3: CASRALQGTHYYEQYF
DNA: TGTGCCAGCAGAGCCCTACAGGGCACGCACTACTACGAGCAGTACTTC

size: -
J: TRBJ1-1
D: -
V: TRBV27
CDR3: CASTPGQGTEAFF
DNA: TGTGCCAGCACCCCGGGGCAGGGTACTGAAGCTTTCTTT

size: -
J: TRBJ2-1
D: TRBD1
V: TRBV18
CDR3: CASSPGPGGNEQFF
DNA: TGTGCCAGCTCACCTGGGCCAGGGGGTAATGAGCAGTTCTTC

size: once
J: TRBJ2-5
D: TRBD1
V: TRBV15
CDR3: CATSRGDRGSQETQYF
DNA: TGTGCCACCAGCAGAGGGGACAGAGGCTCCCAAGAGACCCAGTACTTC

size: once
J: TRBJ2-1
D: TRBD1
V: TRBV10-2
CDR3: CASSPNRGNEQFF
DNA: TGCGCCAGCAGTCCGAACAGGGGCAATGAGCAGTTCTTC

size: few
J: TRBJ2-7
D: TRBD2
V: TRBV19
CDR3: CASSMGREDHEQYF
DNA: TGTGCCAGTAGTATGGGTCGGGAGGACCACGAGCAGTACTTC

size: -
J: TRBJ1-5
D: -
V: TRBV7-2
CDR3: CASSFVTNNQPQHF
DNA: TGTGCCAGCAGCTTCGTCACAAACAATCAGCCCCAGCATTTT

size: once
J: TRBJ2-7
D: TRBD2
V: TRBV19
CDR3: CASSRTSGGSYEQYF
DNA: TGTGCCAGTAGCAGGACTAGCGGGGGATCCTACGAGCAGTACTTC

size: -
J: TRBJ1-2
D: -
V: TRBV6-5
CDR3: CASSPPGPRGGYTF
DNA: TGTGCCAGCAGTCCTCCGGGCCCCCGAGGGGGCTACACCTTC

size: -
J: TRBJ2-1
D: TRBD2
V: TRBV11-3
CDR3: CASSPGAGGPYNEQFF
DNA: TGTGCCAGCAGCCCTGGGGCGGGAGGGCCGTACAATGAGCAGTTCTTC

size: -
J: TRBJ1-1
D: -
V: TRBV19
CDR3: CASSRQAGLTEAFF
DNA: TGTGCCAGTAGTAGACAGGCGGGGCTCACTGAAGCTTTCTTT

size: -
J: TRBJ2-7
D: -
V: TRBV28
CDR3: CASSLPAAGASYEQYF
DNA: TGTGCCAGCAGTTTACCAGCGGCAGGGGCCTCCTACGAGCAGTACTTC

size: -
J: TRBJ1-1
D: TRBD1
V: TRBV7-8
CDR3: CASSSGQGNTEAFF
DNA: TGTGCCAGCAGCTCCGGACAGGGGAACACTGAAGCTTTCTTT

size: -
J: TRBJ2-6
D: TRBD1
V: TRBV2
CDR3: CASSEAGQPGANVLTF
DNA: TGTGCCAGCAGTGAAGCGGGACAGCCGGGGGCCAACGTCCTGACTTTC

size: once
J: TRBJ2-3
D: -
V: TRBV2
CDR3: CAGGQEASTDTQYF
DNA: TGTGCCGGGGGGCAGGAGGCTAGCACAGATACGCAGTATTTT

size: -
J: TRBJ2-1
D: -
V: TRBV2
CDR3: CASTLTGSPNEQFF
DNA: TGTGCCAGCACCCTAACCGGGAGCCCCAATGAGCAGTTCTTC

size: -
J: TRBJ2-4
D: -
V: TRBV2
CDR3: CASSAGSTWAKNIQYF
DNA: TGTGCCAGCAGTGCTGGGTCTACATGGGCCAAAAACATTCAGTACTTC

size: once
J: TRBJ1-2
D: -
V: TRBV9
CDR3: CASSFREGYTF
DNA: TGTGCCAGCAGCTTCAGGGAGGGCTACACCTTC

size: -
J: TRBJ2-2
D: TRBD1
V: TRBV6-5
CDR3: CASSEGAVTGELFF
DNA: TGTGCCAGCAGTGAGGGGGCGGTCACCGGGGAGCTGTTTTTT

size: -
J: TRBJ2-7
D: -
V: TRBV18
CDR3: CASSPFVGSGALGEQYF
DNA: TGTGCCAGCTCACCGTTTGTCGGTAGCGGCGCTCTCGGGGAGCAGTACTTC

size: -
J: TRBJ2-3
D: TRBD2
V: TRBV4-2
CDR3: CASSPGLAGGQADTQYF
DNA: TGTGCCAGCAGCCCCGGACTAGCGGGGGGGCAGGCAGATACGCAGTATTTT

size: few
J: TRBJ1-4
D: -
V: TRBV7-8
CDR3: CASSLGGPTNEKLFF
DNA: TGTGCCAGCAGCTTAGGGGGACCAACTAATGAAAAACTGTTTTTT

size: -
J: TRBJ1-1
D: TRBD1
V: TRBV10-1
CDR3: CASSRDRLAEAFF
DNA: TGCGCCAGCAGCCGGGACAGGCTGGCTGAAGCTTTCTTT

size: few
J: TRBJ2-1
D: -
V: TRBV5-1
CDR3: CASSLSGVYNEQFF
DNA: TGCGCCAGCAGCTTATCGGGGGTCTACAATGAGCAGTTCTTC

size: -
J: TRBJ1-2
D: TRBD1
V: TRBV14
CDR3: CASSQLTGPGSYGYTF
DNA: TGTGCCAGCAGCCAACTGACAGGGCCTGGAAGCTATGGCTACACCTTC

size: -
J: TRBJ2-7
D: TRBD1
V: TRBV6-5
CDR3: CASSRTDRAPSEQYF
DNA: TGTGCCAGCAGCCGAACCGACAGGGCGCCAAGCGAGCAGTACTTC

size: -
J: TRBJ1-1
D: TRBD1
V: TRBV7-2
CDR3: CASSWRDRDTEAFF
DNA: TGTGCCAGCAGCTGGAGGGACAGGGACACTGAAGCTTTCTTT

size: -
J: TRBJ2-3
D: TRBD1
V: TRBV19
CDR3: CASSMTGSDTQYF
DNA: TGTGCCAGTAGTATGACAGGGTCAGATACGCAGTATTTT

size: -
J: TRBJ1-6
D: -
V: TRBV6-5
CDR3: CATSRGGNNSPLHF
DNA: TGTGCCACCTCTAGGGGGGGCAATAATTCACCCCTCCACTTT

size: -
J: TRBJ1-2
D: -
V: TRBV2
CDR3: CASSEGTTYGYTF
DNA: TGTGCCAGCAGTGAAGGGACAACCTATGGCTACACCTTC

size: -
J: TRBJ2-7
D: TRBD2
V: TRBV5-1
CDR3: CASGEGRDYEQYF
DNA: TGCGCCAGCGGGGAGGGTCGAGACTACGAGCAGTACTTC

size: -
J: TRBJ2-4
D: -
V: TRBV6-4
CDR3: CASSNTLGKNIQYF
DNA: TGTGCCAGCAGTAACACGTTGGGCAAAAACATTCAGTACTTC

size: -
J: TRBJ2-1
D: TRBD1
V: TRBV27
CDR3: CATTRGRSYNEQFF
DNA: TGTGCCACCACCAGGGGGCGTTCCTACAATGAGCAGTTCTTC